This T cell receptor beta chain comes out of a study of T cell repertoires in cytomegalovirus infection. About the research overall: Matching HLA type, along with CMV infection, was indicated by public TCR beta signatures. Findings and limits, study-wide: Cumulated frequencies of public TCR beta families served to identify carriers of CMV plus the relevant HLA. HLA-C-restricted CMV-specific TCR beta clonotypes were dominant in the ex vivo response.

This clonotype was counted ten times or more. What it recognizes is unknown. This CDR3 has 11 residues. The germline V and J ends were trimmed by 5 bases and 8 bases, with 9 bases remaining between them. The V gene's germline CDR1 is SEHNR and CDR2 FQNEAQ (reference sequence). Each CDR3 protein is one row after TCRdb ran MiXCR on the reads. The data contain under 800,000 distinct CDR3 sequences, about 24% of them seen just once; the ten biggest clones take up under 8.5%. V and J are TRBV7-9 and TRBJ1-1; a possible D gene is TRBD1 (5 bases). Sequenced sample: CD8+ T cells from PBMCs. This TCR was recovered from a human donor in good health (CMV status not recorded). Some clones in this sample may be carry-over from other donors' samples. The CDR3 bases are TGTGCCAGCAGCCGTCAGGGAGAAGCTTTCTTT. Translating it yields CASSRQGEAFF. Complete variable domain (other parts from reference TRBV7-9 and TRBJ1-1): DTGVSQNPRHKITKRGQNVTFRCDPISEHNRLYWYRQTLGQGPEFLTYFQNEAQLEKSRLLSDRFSAERPKGSFSTLEIQRTEQGDSAMYLCASSRQGEAFFGQGTRLTVV.